This T cell receptor (beta chain) was captured in a study of shared clonotypes between healthy human individuals. In the study overall: A couple of female and a few male donors aged 18 to 49 were enrolled.

Germline CDR1 is SEHNR and CDR2 is FQNEAQ (reference sequence). The CDR3 covers 13 residues. Deletions cut 5 bases from V and 5 bases from J, with 12 bases between. The protocol was immunoSEQ multiplex PCR, while the TCRdb copy is restricted to in-frame clones and leaves out a portion. The sample holds approximately 2,000,000 clones, approximately 92% seen once. Naive CD8 isolation took CD45RO-negative cells positively selected for CCR7 and excluded terminally differentiated effector memory CD45RA+ cells. The chain joins TRBV7-9 to TRBJ2-5; D is perhaps TRBD1 (6 bases). The sample taken for sequencing was naive CD8+ T cells from PBMCs. The receptor's source is a man between 18 and 29 years old in good health. Some clones in this sample may be carry-over from other donors' samples. This chain's CDR3 is CASSQQGWETQYF. The CDR3 region has the DNA TGTGCCAGCAGCCAACAGGGATGGGAGACCCAGTACTTC.